One and the same sample provided the 31 T cell receptor beta chains below, sequenced in a study of blood T cell repertoires in COVID-19. Profiled with immunoSEQ multiplex PCR; TCRdb holds only in-frame clones, not every one. The table records some 100,000 clones, approximately 84% of them present only once. Sequencing input: peripheral blood. These receptor sequences come from a man in his sixties with acute or convalescent COVID-19.

Turning to this clone: One end of the junction is discordant with germline, which a read error may explain. V usage is TRBV7-3 and J usage is TRBJ2-7, with TRBD2 matching over 11 bases. From germline, CDR1 is SGHTA and CDR2 FQGTGA. The CDR3 totals 15 residues. As DNA, the CDR3 is TGTGCCAGCAGCATAACCGGGACTAGCGGTTACGAGCAGTACTTC. Its protein product is CASSITGTSGYEQYF. The full variable domain, its missing parts supplied by reference TRBV7-3 and TRBJ2-7, is GAGVSQTPSNKVTEKGKYVELRCDPISGHTALYWYRQSLGQGPEFLIYFQGTGAADDSGLPNDRFFAVRPEGSVSTLKIQRTERGDSAVYLCASSITGTSGYEQYFGPGTRLTVT.

The rearrangement links TRBV3-1 (or the pseudogene TRBV3-2) to TRBJ2-7; tentative D call: TRBD1 (6 bases). V lost 1 base and J lost 5, with 12 bases in between. This CDR3 comprises 14 residues. Germline CDR1 is LGHDT and CDR2 is YNNKEL (reference sequence). CDR3: CASSQGTGLNEQYF. The CDR3 region has the DNA TGTGCCAGCAGCCAAGGTACAGGGTTAAACGAGCAGTACTTC.

The rearrangement links TRBV5-8 to TRBJ2-7; the match to TRBD1 covers 8 bases. Trimming removed 3 bases from V and 1 base from J; junction bases left unmatched: 9. CDR3 size: 16 residues. From germline, CDR1 is SGHTS and CDR2 YDEGEE. CDR3 loop: CASSYPPRTGSYEQYF. The DNA for the CDR3 is TGTGCCAGCAGCTACCCCCCCCGGACAGGGTCCTACGAGCAGTACTTC.

Only a few counts were recorded for this clone. The V and J genes are TRBV18 and TRBJ1-2; tentative D call: TRBD1 (5 bases). The CDR3 spans 13 residues. Per germline, CDR1 KGHSH and CDR2 LQKENI. V lost 2 bases, J lost 8 bases, and 12 bases lay in between. The CDR3 DNA reads TGTGCCAGCTCACCAAGGGGTTCCGACGGCTACACCTTC. Translation gives CASSPRGSDGYTF.

The chain uses TRBV9 and TRBJ2-2; D remains unclear. The V gene's germline CDR1 is SGDLS and CDR2 YYNGEE. V lost 5 bases, J lost 0 bases, and 14 bases lay in between. CDR3 size: 16 residues. The CDR3 DNA follows: TGTGCCAGCAGTCCCTTCACTATCGCGAACACCGGGGAGCTGTTTTTT. Translating it yields CASSPFTIANTGELFF.

This clone has a count of ten or more. This chain links TRBV28 with TRBJ1-5, with 7 nucleotides matching TRBD1. V dropped 7 bases and J dropped 6; count of bases not matched to a gene: 15. CDR1 and CDR2 (germline): MDHEN, SYDVKM. The CDR3 sequence is 16 residues long. CDR3 nucleotide sequence: TGTGCCAGCACTTCTGATAAGGGGGCACGGGGTCAGCCCCAGCATTTT. This encodes CASTSDKGARGQPQHF. The whole variable domain, remainder taken from reference TRBV28 and TRBJ1-5, is DVKVTQSSRYLVKRTGEKVFLECVQDMDHENMFWYRQDPGLGLRLIYFSYDVKMKEKGDIPEGYSVSREKKERFSLILESASTNQTSMYLCASTSDKGARGQPQHFGDGTRLSIL.

V and J are TRBV19 and TRBJ2-1; 7 bases match TRBD2. The CDR3 runs to 16 residues. The V gene's germline CDR1 is LNHDA and CDR2 SQIVND (reference sequence). The ends lost 1 base at V and 5 bases at J; junction bases unmatched: 8. CDR3 sequence reads: CASSIVGGRDNNEQFF. As DNA, the CDR3 is TGTGCCAGTAGTATAGTTGGCGGGAGAGATAACAATGAGCAGTTCTTC.

This clone was seen a handful of times. The chain couples TRBV30 to TRBJ1-3; D not resolved. CDR1 is GTSNPN, CDR2 SVGIG, per germline (reference sequence). The germline V and J ends were trimmed by 0 bases and 2 bases, with 8 bases remaining between them. The CDR3 length is 14 residues. The CDR3 DNA reads TGTGCCTGGAGTGTACACACAGCTGGAAACACCATATATTTT. Translating it yields CAWSVHTAGNTIYF.

The chain couples TRBV7-9 to TRBJ1-2; unclear D gene. The V end was cut by 1 base, the J end by 1 base, with 10 bases between. This CDR3 comprises 15 residues. CDR1 is SEHNR, CDR2 FQNEAQ, per germline (reference sequence). The CDR3 region is CASSLGTVFNYGYTF. The CDR3 DNA is TGTGCCAGCAGCTTAGGAACAGTATTTAACTATGGCTACACCTTC.

This rearrangement joins TRBV6-5 to TRBJ2-3; TRBD2 matches 8 bases. Germline values: CDR1 MNHEY, CDR2 SVGAGI. With V trimmed by 0 bases and J by 0 bases, 2 bases remained unmatched. This CDR3 is 16 amino acids long. CDR3 DNA: TGTGCCAGCAGTTACTCGGCGGGGGGTAGCACAGATACGCAGTATTTT. Translation: CASSYSAGGSTDTQYF.

The chain joins TRBV3-1 (or the pseudogene TRBV3-2) to TRBJ1-4; D ambiguous. The germline gives CDR1 LGHDT, CDR2 YNNKEL (reference sequence). CDR3 size: 14 residues. V lost 0 bases and J 8 bases, leaving 10 bases between the germline ends. Here the CDR3 DNA reads TGTGCCAGCAGCCAAGATCCGTCGGTCGAAAAACTGTTTTTT. This encodes CASSQDPSVEKLFF.

This chain uses TRBV7-6 with TRBJ2-1, with D perhaps TRBD2 (7 bases). The CDR3 is 15 amino acids. V lost 5 bases, J lost 7 bases, and 18 bases lay in between. Germline-derived CDR1 and CDR2 are SGHVS and FNYEAQ. CDR3: CASSLGPKGGNEQFF. CDR3 nucleotide sequence: TGTGCCAGCAGCCTGGGACCAAAGGGGGGGAATGAGCAGTTCTTC.

The chain is built from TRBV3-1 (or the pseudogene TRBV3-2) and TRBJ1-1; weak D call: TRBD1 (6 bases). The length of the CDR3 is 16 residues. Trimming cost V 5 bases and J 1 base, with 17 bases left between them. Per the germline V gene, CDR1 is LGHDT and CDR2 is YNNKEL (reference sequence). CDR3 coding DNA: TGTGCCAGCAGCGAAACGGCAGGGGCCAAGAACACTGAAGCTTTCTTT. It codes for CASSETAGAKNTEAFF.

This clone appeared once. The rearrangement joins TRBV4-3 to TRBJ2-3; TRBD2 aligns across 11 bases. J was trimmed by 4 bases and V by 1 base; bases with no gene match: 4. The CDR3 is made up of 16 amino acids. Germline V gene data show CDR1 as LGHNA and CDR2 as YSLEER. CDR3: CASSQGPGLAADTQYF. In nucleotides, the CDR3 is TGCGCCAGCAGCCAAGGCCCGGGACTAGCGGCAGATACGCAGTATTTT.

V usage is TRBV5-5 and J usage is TRBJ2-2; 12 nucleotides align to TRBD1. This CDR3 region has 15 residues. The germline V gene encodes CDR1 SGHKS and CDR2 YYEKEE (reference sequence). The J segment lost 6 bases and the V segment lost 3 bases, leaving 3 bases of the junction unmatched. DNA for the CDR3: TGTGCCAGCAGCTCCGGGACAGGGGGCTCCGGGGAGCTGTTTTTT. Translation gives CASSSGTGGSGELFF.

The chain is built from TRBV7-2 and TRBJ2-7, with 8 bases that match TRBD1. Germline V CDR1 and CDR2: SGHTA, FQGNSA. Trimming took 8 bases from V and 6 from J; bases not matched to a gene: 9. This CDR3 has 13 amino acids. DNA of the CDR3: TGTGCCAGCGGACCGGACAGGGTATCCGAGCAGTACTTC. Its protein is CASGPDRVSEQYF.

This chain links TRBV9 with TRBJ2-3, with TRBD1 as a possible D gene (6 bases). Trimming took off 3 bases at V and 0 bases at J, with 20 bases between the two ends. Germline lookup yields CDR1 SGDLS and CDR2 YYNGEE. The CDR3 loop spans 18 amino acids. CDR3 residues: CASSAIFQGLDSTDTQYF. DNA of the CDR3: TGTGCCAGCAGCGCAATCTTCCAGGGGCTGGATAGCACAGATACGCAGTATTTT.

The rearrangement uses TRBV5-8 and TRBJ1-4; D is perhaps TRBD1 (6 bases). Germline V gene lookup returns CDR1 SGHTS and CDR2 YDEGEE. Trimming stripped 4 bases from V and 3 bases from J, with 10 bases between. CDR3 size: 14 residues. CDR3 loop: CASSRGGPNEKLFF. CDR3 DNA sequence: TGTGCCAGCAGCCGGGGGGGCCCTAATGAAAAACTGTTTTTT.

This chain connects TRBV7-2 to TRBJ2-7, with TRBD2 identical over 7 bases. The CDR3 extends over 18 amino acids. The junction had 13 bases not matched to a gene; V was cut back by 0 bases and J by 2 bases. Germline V gene data show CDR1 as SGHTA and CDR2 as FQGNSA. The CDR3 DNA follows: TGTGCCAGCAGCTTAGCGCGGGGGAATCGGAACCCGCCCTACGAGCAGTACTTC. Its protein is CASSLARGNRNPPYEQYF.

The V and J genes are TRBV24-1 and TRBJ1-4; TRBD1 matches 11 bases. The CDR3 totals 16 residues. Losses at the gene ends were 4 bases for V and 8 bases for J; bases not matched to a gene: 8. Per the germline V gene, CDR1 is KGHDR and CDR2 is SFDVKD. CDR3 coding DNA: TGTGCCACCAGTGACGGGGGACAGGGGGGAAGAGAAAAACTGTTTTTT. Its translation: CATSDGGQGGREKLFF.

J is TRBJ2-3 and V is TRBV30, with TRBD2 matching 9 bases. The CDR3 is made up of 15 amino acids. Germline V gives CDR1 GTSNPN, CDR2 SVGIG (reference sequence). The V gene end was trimmed by 0 bases and the J gene end by 6 bases; junction bases not matched to a gene: 7. CDR3 region: CAWSVRSGGRDTQYF. CDR3 nucleotide sequence: TGTGCCTGGAGTGTACGGAGCGGGGGGCGGGATACGCAGTATTTT.

This chain links TRBV6-5 with TRBJ2-7; TRBD2 might be the D (6 bases). Looked up from germline, CDR1 is MNHEY and CDR2 is SVGAGI. The CDR3 runs 14 residues. Between the trimmed V and J ends, which lost 2 bases and 3 bases, there was a span of 11 bases. The CDR3 bases are TGTGCCAGCAGTTACGGGGGACTTAACTACGAGCAGTACTTC. Residues: CASSYGGLNYEQYF.

The DNA for the CDR3 is TGTGCCAGCTCACCACCGAGCGGGAGGACCACAGATACGCAGTATTTT. It encodes CASSPPSGRTTDTQYF. The V call is TRBV18, the J call TRBJ2-3; 9 nucleotides align to TRBD2. The CDR3 contains 16 residues. The trim removed 0 bases at V and 2 bases at J, leaving 3 bases unmatched. The germline CDR1 and CDR2 sequences are KGHSH and LQKENI.

The V gene is TRBV5-1, the J gene TRBJ2-7, with D tentatively TRBD1 (5 bases). Trimming cost V 0 bases and J 0 bases, with 13 bases left between them. This CDR3 is built from 16 residues. Germline CDR1 SGHRS, CDR2 YFSETQ. The chain's CDR3 is CASSLAGFENSYEQYF. In DNA, the CDR3 is TGCGCCAGCAGCTTGGCAGGGTTTGAGAACTCCTACGAGCAGTACTTC.

V and J are TRBV11-2 and TRBJ2-2; D is uncertain. The germline gives CDR1 SGHAT, CDR2 FQNNGV. CDR3 length: 14 residues. V was trimmed by 1 base and J by 4 bases, leaving 7 bases between them. This CDR3 reads CASSLASGTGELFF. CDR3 coding DNA: TGTGCCAGCAGCTTAGCCTCCGGCACCGGGGAGCTGTTTTTT.

The chain is built from TRBV6-5 and TRBJ1-1; D is uncertain. CDR3 length equals 12 residues. Trimming removed 10 bases at V and 5 bases at J, with 14 bases between. Germline CDR1 reads MNHEY; CDR2 reads SVGAGI. CDR3: CATDPRETEAFF. The DNA for the CDR3 is TGTGCCACAGATCCAAGGGAGACTGAAGCTTTCTTT.

This chain uses TRBV28 with TRBJ2-7; D is possibly TRBD1 (6 bases). Per germline, CDR1 MDHEN and CDR2 SYDVKM. Trimming stripped 5 bases from V and 3 bases from J, with 17 bases between. The CDR3 is made up of 15 amino acids. The CDR3 DNA is TGTGCCAGCAGTCCAACTCAGGGGTTCTTCTACGAGCAGTACTTC. Residues: CASSPTQGFFYEQYF.

A few counts support this clone. The rearrangement joins TRBV3-1 (or the pseudogene TRBV3-2) to TRBJ2-7; unclear D gene. In germline, CDR1 is LGHDT, CDR2 YNNKEL (reference sequence). CDR3 length equals 12 residues. Trimming took 6 bases from V and 3 from J, leaving 9 bases between them. CDR3 protein: CASSRLNYEQYF. For the CDR3, the DNA is TGTGCCAGCAGTCGACTGAACTACGAGCAGTACTTC.

The CDR3 DNA follows: TGTGCCAGCACCTACTTCCGAGACTATGGCTACACCTTC. Its protein product is CASTYFRDYGYTF. The chain links TRBV6-5 to TRBJ1-2; no reliable D call. The CDR3 covers 13 residues. Deletions cut 7 bases from V and 3 bases from J, with 12 bases between. The germline V gene encodes CDR1 MNHEY and CDR2 SVGAGI.

This sequence joins TRBV27 and TRBJ1-6; 11 bases are a match to TRBD1. Germline V lookup: CDR1 MNHEY, CDR2 SMNVEV (reference sequence). This CDR3 is built from 15 residues. J gave up 8 bases and V 6 bases, and 6 bases lay outside the gene matches. The CDR3 region is CASSGTGGSYSPLHF. The DNA for the CDR3 is TGTGCCAGCAGCGGGACAGGGGGTTCGTATTCACCCCTCCACTTT.

The rearrangement uses TRBV7-3 and TRBJ2-1; 15 nucleotides align to TRBD2. The CDR3 contains 20 residues. Germline V gene data show CDR1 as SGHTA and CDR2 as FQGTGA. V was clipped by 5 bases and J by 0 bases; unmatched bases: 11. CDR3 sequence reads: CASSLEGLAGGPSSYNEQFF. Here the CDR3 DNA reads TGTGCCAGCAGCCTCGAGGGACTAGCGGGAGGACCAAGCTCCTACAATGAGCAGTTCTTC.